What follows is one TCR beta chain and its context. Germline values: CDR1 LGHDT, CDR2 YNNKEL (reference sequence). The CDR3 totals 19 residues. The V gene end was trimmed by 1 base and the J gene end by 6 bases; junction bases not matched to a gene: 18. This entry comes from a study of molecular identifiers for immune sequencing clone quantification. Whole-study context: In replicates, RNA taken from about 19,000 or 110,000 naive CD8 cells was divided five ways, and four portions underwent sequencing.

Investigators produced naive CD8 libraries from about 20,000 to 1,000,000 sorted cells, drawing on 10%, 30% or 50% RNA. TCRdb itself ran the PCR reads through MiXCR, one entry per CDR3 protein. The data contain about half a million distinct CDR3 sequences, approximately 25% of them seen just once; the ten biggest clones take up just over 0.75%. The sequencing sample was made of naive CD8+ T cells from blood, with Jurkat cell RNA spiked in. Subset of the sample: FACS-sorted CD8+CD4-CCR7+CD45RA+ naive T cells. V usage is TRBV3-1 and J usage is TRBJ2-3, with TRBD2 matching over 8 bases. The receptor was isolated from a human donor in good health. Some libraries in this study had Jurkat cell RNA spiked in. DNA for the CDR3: TGTGCCAGCAGCCAAGCCTTCACCCCCAATAGCGGGGTACGGGATACGCAGTATTTT. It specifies CASSQAFTPNSGVRDTQYF.